This passage covers 10 T cell receptor beta chains from one sample sequenced in a study of technical replicates of blood from a few donors. Clones were read by immunoSEQ multiplex PCR, and TCRdb kept only the in-frame ones, dropping some. Here the sample spans around 80,000 clones, about 94% being singletons. Material for sequencing was T cells isolated from PBMCs. The source of these receptors is a human donor in good health.

The rearrangement joins TRBV11-3 to TRBJ2-5, with TRBD2 matching over 9 bases. This CDR3 spans 16 amino acids. Trimming cost V 1 base and J 4 bases; bases outside gene matches: 7. CDR1 is SGHNT and CDR2 is YENEEA in the germline V gene. CDR3 loop: CASSLAAGGGRETQYF. For the CDR3, the DNA is TGTGCCAGCAGCTTAGCAGCGGGAGGTGGAAGAGAGACCCAGTACTTC.

Comments on this clone: An end of the junction differs from the germline gene, which may be a read error. The chain uses TRBV7-7 and TRBJ2-7, with 7 bases identical to TRBD2. Germline lookup yields CDR1 SSHAT and CDR2 FNYEAQ (reference sequence). This CDR3 has 13 amino acids. The CDR3 loop reads CASSINREAEQYF. DNA for the CDR3: TGTGCTAGCAGCATAAACCGGGAGGCCGAGCAGTACTTC. Drawing the rest from reference TRBV7-7 and TRBJ2-7, the complete variable domain is GAGVSQSPRYKVTKRGQDVTLRCDPISSHATLYWYQQALGQGPEFLTYFNYEAQPDKSGLPSDRFSAERPEGSISTLTIQRTEQRDSAMYRCASSINREAEQYFGPGTRLTVT.

The rearrangement joins TRBV7-8 to TRBJ2-1; 8 bases match TRBD2. V dropped 0 bases and J dropped 3; count of bases not matched to a gene: 7. CDR1 is SGHVS and CDR2 is FQNEAQ in the germline V gene. This CDR3 has 17 amino acids. The DNA for the CDR3 is TGTGCCAGCAGCTTAGCGCGTCCGAGCGGGAGCTACAATGAGCAGTTCTTC. Residues: CASSLARPSGSYNEQFF.

This clone was detected only once. The chain recombines TRBV29-1 with TRBJ2-2, with TRBD1 matching over 8 bases. The CDR3 totals 15 residues. Unmatched junction bases numbered 4, after V lost 1 base and J lost 3 bases. In germline, CDR1 is SQVTM, CDR2 ANQGSEA. The CDR3 DNA reads as TGCAGCGTTGAAGGGGCAGGGGGCGACACCGGGGAGCTGTTTTTT. Amino acids: CSVEGAGGDTGELFF.

The genes are TRBV11-3 and TRBJ2-7, with TRBD1 identical over 7 bases. From germline, CDR1 is SGHNT and CDR2 YENEEA. The length of the CDR3 is 15 residues. J was trimmed by 1 base and V by 5 bases; bases with no gene match: 8. For the CDR3, the DNA is TGTGCCAGCAGCCCGCGAGGGGGCCTTTCCTACGAGCAGTACTTC. This encodes CASSPRGGLSYEQYF. Variable domain in full (rest from reference TRBV11-3 and TRBJ2-7): EAGVVQSPRYKIIEKKQPVAFWCNPISGHNTLYWYLQNLGQGPELLIRYENEEAVDDSQLPKDRFSAERLKGVDSTLKIQPAELGDSAVYLCASSPRGGLSYEQYFGPGTRLTVT.

This chain joins TRBV11-2 and TRBJ2-7, with D unclear. V was shortened by 1 base and J by 1 base, with 5 bases between the two germline ends. There are 13 residues in the CDR3. Per germline, CDR1 SGHAT and CDR2 FQNNGV. The CDR3 sequence: CASSLGVSYEQYF. As DNA, the CDR3 is TGTGCCAGCAGCTTAGGAGTTTCCTACGAGCAGTACTTC.

V is TRBV6-5 and J is TRBJ2-1; D remains ambiguous. Trimming left V 0 bases short and J 9 bases short, with 9 bases between. Germline-derived CDR1 and CDR2 are MNHEY and SVGAGI. This CDR3 region has 13 residues. CDR3 amino acids: CASSYSTRGEQFF. The CDR3, as DNA: TGTGCCAGCAGTTACTCGACTCGCGGTGAGCAGTTCTTC.

The gene calls are TRBV15 and TRBJ2-7; the match to TRBD2 covers 8 bases. Trimming took 3 bases from V and 6 from J; bases not matched to a gene: 7. Germline-derived CDR1 and CDR2 are LNHNV and YYDKDF (reference sequence). The CDR3 is made up of 14 amino acids. The CDR3 reads CATSSEAGEIEQYF. The CDR3 DNA reads TGTGCCACCAGCAGTGAAGCGGGAGAAATCGAGCAGTACTTC.

The chain joins TRBV29-1 to TRBJ2-5; maybe TRBD2 (5 bases). The CDR3 covers 13 residues. The germline V gene has CDR1 SQVTM and CDR2 ANQGSEA. Trimming cost V 3 bases and J 5 bases, with 13 bases left between them. The CDR3 spells CSVDGKRPETQYF. The CDR3 coding sequence is TGCAGCGTTGACGGGAAGCGACCCGAGACCCAGTACTTC.

The DNA for the CDR3 is TGTGCCAGCAGTGGACAGAATTCTGGAAACACCATATATTTT. It encodes CASSGQNSGNTIYF. The rearrangement joins TRBV2 to TRBJ1-3; D is perhaps TRBD1 (5 bases). Trimming left V 4 bases short and J 1 base short, with 8 bases between. Germline-derived CDR1 and CDR2 are SNHLY and FYNNEI. CDR3 length: 14 residues.